A single sample gave rise to the 27 T cell receptor beta chains below, sequenced in a study of T-cell memory formation after mild COVID-19. TCRdb called the 5' RACE reads again in MiXCR, with one record for every CDR3 protein. The data show 250,000 to 300,000 distinct CDR3 sequences, with about 16% seen just once and 23% held by the top ten. Material for sequencing was PBMCs or a T cell subset sorted from them (not recorded which). These receptors all stem from a young man who had mild COVID-19 (a few samples of this study predate the infection). Cell type and time point are not known.

In nucleotides, the CDR3 is TGTGCCAGCAGTCTCATGGGGTTGGGGGGTAGCAATCAGCCCCAGCATTTT. It yields the protein CASSLMGLGGSNQPQHF. This chain joins TRBV2 and TRBJ1-5; D is perhaps TRBD1 (5 bases). This CDR3 comprises 17 residues. Per the germline V gene, CDR1 is SNHLY and CDR2 is FYNNEI. Trimming removed 5 bases at V and 0 bases at J, with 17 bases between.

The V gene is TRBV3-1, the J gene TRBJ2-2, with D hard to call. V was clipped by 4 bases and J by 7 bases, with 10 bases between them. CDR3 length: 13 residues. Germline lookup yields CDR1 LGHDT and CDR2 YNNKEL (reference sequence). The CDR3 nucleotides are TGTGCCAGCAGCCGCCTTGGTGACGGGGAGCTGTTTTTT. This translates into CASSRLGDGELFF.

This clonotype was found a few times. The rearrangement uses TRBV12-3 or TRBV12-4 and TRBJ1-2, with a possible D match to TRBD1 (5 bases). Trimming cost V 5 bases and J 9 bases, with 16 bases left between them. The CDR3 totals 13 residues. Here the CDR3 DNA reads TGTGCCAGCAGTACTACTGGCAGGGCTCGCTACACCTTC. Protein: CASSTTGRARYTF.

This clonotype was seen more than once but under ten times. V and J are TRBV5-1 and TRBJ2-3; 10 bases map to TRBD1. The CDR3 spans 16 residues. Per the germline V gene, CDR1 is SGHRS and CDR2 is YFSETQ. V lost 0 bases and J lost 3; bases outside the gene matches: 4. DNA of the CDR3: TGCGCCAGCAGCTTGGTCGGGACAGGGGAGACAGATACGCAGTATTTT. It codes for CASSLVGTGETDTQYF.

The chain has TRBV2 and TRBJ1-1; possibly TRBD1 for D (5 bases). Germline V gene data show CDR1 as SNHLY and CDR2 as FYNNEI. The length of the CDR3 is 13 residues. V dropped 3 bases and J dropped 3 bases, with 8 bases sitting between them. CDR3 in DNA: TGTGCCAGCAGTGAGTTGGGGGACACTGAAGCTTTCTTT. This codes for CASSELGDTEAFF.

V usage is TRBV10-1 and J usage is TRBJ2-7; D is perhaps TRBD1 (5 bases). V was trimmed by 3 bases and J by 3 bases, leaving 15 bases between them. Germline CDR1 is WNHNN and CDR2 is SYGVQD (reference sequence). The CDR3 covers 15 residues. CDR3 in DNA: TGCGCCAGCAGTGACGGGCAGGGCCCAGTCTACGAGCAGTACTTC. It encodes CASSDGQGPVYEQYF.

The chain is built from TRBV3-1 and TRBJ1-1; 9 nucleotides match TRBD1. V dropped 2 bases and J dropped 10; count of bases not matched to a gene: 8. Germline CDR1 and CDR2: LGHDT and YNNKEL (reference sequence). CDR3 length: 14 residues. CDR3 nucleotide sequence: TGTGCCAGCAGCCAACCTGACAGGGGGTTTGGAGCTTTCTTT. The encoded protein is CASSQPDRGFGAFF.

This clonotype appeared a few times. The rearrangement joins TRBV5-1 to TRBJ2-6; D gene uncertain. The length of the CDR3 is 14 residues. The V and J ends lost 7 bases and 2 bases respectively, with 10 bases between them. The germline CDR1 and CDR2 sequences are SGHRS and YFSETQ. The CDR3 spells CASLVVPGANVLTF. DNA of the CDR3: TGCGCCAGCCTAGTTGTCCCTGGGGCCAACGTCCTGACTTTC.

This clonotype has at least ten counts. This chain uses TRBV6-5 with TRBJ2-5; TRBD2 matches at 8 bases. After removal of 5 bases from V and 5 bases from J, the junction contained 10 bases not matched to a gene. CDR1 is MNHEY and CDR2 is SVGAGI in the germline V gene. This CDR3 comprises 15 residues. The CDR3 loop is CASSPRGGGGETQYF. As DNA, the CDR3 is TGTGCCAGCAGTCCTCGGGGGGGCGGAGGGGAGACCCAGTACTTC.

The chain combines TRBV5-1 with TRBJ1-1, with D possibly TRBD1 on 5 matching bases. The germline V gene encodes CDR1 SGHRS and CDR2 YFSETQ. Trimming took off 2 bases at V and 5 bases at J, with 16 bases between the two ends. This CDR3 has 15 residues. CDR3 sequence (DNA): TGCGCCAGCAGCTTCGCGGGAGGGGAACGGACTGAAGCTTTCTTT. Encoded protein: CASSFAGGERTEAFF.

The V and J genes are TRBV4-1 and TRBJ2-2; tentatively, D is TRBD1 (6 bases). This CDR3 spans 16 amino acids. CDR1 is MGHRA and CDR2 is YSYEKL in the germline V gene. V was cut by 5 bases and J by 5 bases, with 18 bases left in between. CDR3 in amino acids: CASSSLRGRGTGELFF. As DNA, the CDR3 is TGCGCCAGCAGCTCGCTCAGGGGACGCGGAACCGGGGAGCTGTTTTTT.

The chain links TRBV6-6 to TRBJ1-4; weak D call: TRBD1 (6 bases). There are 14 residues in the CDR3. The germline gives CDR1 MNHNY, CDR2 SVGAGI (reference sequence). V lost 2 bases to trimming and J lost 8 bases, with 12 bases between them. CDR3 nucleotides: TGTGCCAGCAGTTACGGCAGGGGTAGCGAAAAACTGTTTTTT. Its translation: CASSYGRGSEKLFF.

The J gene is TRBJ2-7, the V gene TRBV6-2 or TRBV6-3; weak D call: TRBD1 (6 bases). V lost 6 bases and J lost 4, with 16 bases in between. Germline V CDR1 and CDR2: MNHEY, SVGEGT. There are 14 residues in the CDR3. The CDR3 region has the DNA TGTGCCAGCAGAGGTCTCAGGGGCTGGTACGAGCAGTACTTC. It codes for CASRGLRGWYEQYF.

The genes are TRBV5-5 and TRBJ2-5, with D unresolved. The J call is doubtful: the DNA matches TRBJ2-1 better. This CDR3 has 12 residues. The germline CDR1 and CDR2 sequences are SGHKS and YYEKEE (reference sequence). CDR3 loop: CASSFQNNEQFF. In DNA, the CDR3 is TGTGCCAGCAGCTTTCAGAACAATGAGCAGTTCTTC.

This clonotype showed up just a few times. The CDR3 region is CASSPTTVGNEQYF. As DNA, the CDR3 is TGTGCCAGCTCACCGACAACCGTCGGGAACGAGCAGTACTTC. This chain joins TRBV18 and TRBJ2-7; perhaps TRBD2 as D (5 bases). Germline-derived CDR1 and CDR2 are KGHSH and LQKENI. Deletions cut 3 bases from V and 5 bases from J, with 14 bases between. CDR3 size: 14 residues.

This clonotype turned up a few times. The V call is TRBV5-1, the J call TRBJ2-7; TRBD1 agrees at 12 bases. Germline values: CDR1 SGHRS, CDR2 YFSETQ. The CDR3 has 13 residues. V shed 5 bases, J shed 5 bases, and the junction held 2 bases outside the gene matches. CDR3 nucleotides: TGCGCCAGCAGGGGACAGGGGGCTGACGAGCAGTACTTC. Translated: CASRGQGADEQYF.

This clonotype appeared a few times. This rearrangement joins TRBV12-5 to TRBJ1-1, with TRBD1 matching 8 bases. J lost 4 bases, V lost 6 bases, and 13 bases had no gene match. The CDR3 is 16 amino acids. CDR1 and CDR2 (germline): LGHNT, FRNRAP. CDR3 DNA sequence: TGTGCTAGTGGCCTACCCCGACAGGGGTTTTCCACTGAAGCTTTCTTT. The encoded protein is CASGLPRQGFSTEAFF.

This clonotype was counted a few times. V is TRBV20-1 and J is TRBJ2-5; 10 positions match TRBD2. V lost 6 bases, J lost 4 bases, and 14 bases stayed unmatched. The CDR3 is made up of 16 amino acids. Germline V CDR1 and CDR2: DFQATT, SNEGSKA (reference sequence). CDR3 DNA sequence: TGCAGTGCCCCGGCCCCCGGGACTAGCGTGGGAGAGACCCAGTACTTC. Its protein is CSAPAPGTSVGETQYF.

In this sample, this clonotype turned up a few times. The rearrangement links TRBV7-2 to TRBJ1-2, with 9 bases matching TRBD1. The CDR3 is 14 residues long. Unmatched junction bases numbered 4, after V lost 3 bases and J lost 5 bases. CDR1 is SGHTA, CDR2 FQGNSA, per germline. This CDR3 is CASSFFGTGYGYTF. The CDR3 DNA reads TGTGCCAGCAGCTTCTTCGGGACAGGGTATGGCTACACCTTC.

The chain employs TRBV6-5 and TRBJ2-5; D perhaps matches TRBD2 (7 bases). Trimming shortened V by 4 bases and J by 4 bases, and 19 bases separated the two germline ends. The CDR3 covers 16 residues. The germline gives CDR1 MNHEY, CDR2 SVGAGI. The CDR3: CASSSPRGAQRETQYF. CDR3 DNA sequence: TGTGCCAGCAGTTCCCCCCGGGGGGCGCAGAGAGAGACCCAGTACTTC.

In its sample, this clonotype was seen a few times. V is TRBV15 and J is TRBJ2-2; D is unclear. The germline V gene has CDR1 LNHNV and CDR2 YYDKDF (reference sequence). This CDR3 has 12 amino acids. Trimming took 1 base from V and 7 from J, leaving 4 bases between them. The CDR3 reads CATSRGIGELFF. The CDR3, as DNA: TGTGCCACCAGCAGAGGCATCGGGGAGCTGTTTTTT.

This clonotype was detected ten times or more. This rearrangement joins TRBV5-1 to TRBJ2-5; D is unclear. Germline values: CDR1 SGHRS, CDR2 YFSETQ. The CDR3 has 17 residues. V was trimmed by 0 bases and J by 2 bases, leaving 17 bases between them. CDR3 nucleotide sequence: TGCGCCAGCAGCTTGGTTCGGGCAGGAACGATACAAGAGACCCAGTACTTC. It specifies CASSLVRAGTIQETQYF.

The V gene is TRBV7-9, the J gene TRBJ2-3, with 10 nucleotides matching TRBD2. The CDR3 has 18 residues. CDR1 SEHNR and CDR2 FQNEAQ come from the germline V gene (reference sequence). V trimming: 5 bases; J trimming: 2 bases; junction bases outside the gene matches: 13. The CDR3 spells CASSAFRQAGGNTDTQYF. CDR3 sequence (DNA): TGTGCCAGCAGCGCCTTCCGCCAAGCGGGGGGGAACACAGATACGCAGTATTTT.

The V and J genes are TRBV20-1 and TRBJ2-3; TRBD1 is a possible D gene (6 bases). CDR3 length: 13 amino acids. Trimming left V 6 bases short and J 5 bases short, with 15 bases between. CDR1 and CDR2 (germline): DFQATT, SNEGSKA (reference sequence). CDR3 coding DNA: TGCAGTGCCCAAACAGGGTCGTTAGATACGCAGTATTTT. Its protein is CSAQTGSLDTQYF.

The chain uses TRBV20-1 and TRBJ2-2; tentatively, D is TRBD2 (6 bases). The germline gives CDR1 DFQATT, CDR2 SNEGSKA (reference sequence). The CDR3 is made up of 16 amino acids. Trimming pared 3 bases from V and 4 bases from J, leaving 18 bases between. The DNA for the CDR3 is TGCAGTGCTAGCCCCCTCGGGGGTGGGGTCACCGGGGAGCTGTTTTTT. Its protein is CSASPLGGGVTGELFF.

The J gene is TRBJ1-5, the V gene TRBV27, with a weak D call TRBD1 (6 bases). CDR3 size: 15 residues. The V gene lost 9 bases and the J gene lost 6 bases, with 21 bases spanning the gap. Germline CDR1 is MNHEY and CDR2 is SMNVEV (reference sequence). The CDR3 sequence: CARYSEQGSFQPQHF. The DNA for the CDR3 is TGTGCCAGATACTCCGAACAGGGCTCGTTTCAGCCCCAGCATTTT.

This clonotype came up a few times. This sequence joins TRBV11-2 and TRBJ1-1; D call uncertain. Between the trimmed V and J ends, which lost 5 bases and 0 bases, there was a span of 16 bases. In germline, CDR1 is SGHAT, CDR2 FQNNGV. This CDR3 is built from 16 residues. In nucleotides, the CDR3 is TGTGCCAGCAGCCCCTTGAGATCCACACTGAACACTGAAGCTTTCTTT. It codes for CASSPLRSTLNTEAFF.